Listed here are 6 T cell receptor beta chains from one sample, sequenced in a study of blood T cell repertoires in COVID-19. TCRdb's copy holds only in-frame clones and misses some; the assay was immunoSEQ multiplex PCR. The repertoire holds roughly 360,000 clones, with more than 75% as singletons. The sequenced material came from PBMCs or T cells enriched from blood (not recorded which). The receptors were sampled from a woman in her twenties or thirties with acute COVID-19.

The V and J genes are TRBV5-8 and TRBJ1-1; 7 nucleotides match TRBD1. With 3 bases clipped from V and 4 bases from J, the junction kept 9 bases outside the gene matches. Germline V gene data show CDR1 as SGHTS and CDR2 as YDEGEE. The CDR3 is 15 residues long. This CDR3 reads CASSSPTGRSTEAFF. The CDR3 coding sequence is TGTGCCAGCAGCTCGCCGACAGGGAGGAGCACTGAAGCTTTCTTT.

The rearrangement uses TRBV5-5 and TRBJ1-1, with D hard to call. The CDR3 runs 13 residues. Germline V gene lookup returns CDR1 SGHKS and CDR2 YYEKEE (reference sequence). V lost 6 bases and J 6 bases, leaving 15 bases between the germline ends. The chain's CDR3 is CASTSPSSSEAFF. The CDR3 nucleotides read TGTGCCAGCACCTCCCCTTCCAGTTCTGAAGCTTTCTTT.

Notes on this clone: The same CDR3 can be traced to other DNA sequences in this sample. This chain links TRBV18 with TRBJ2-2; maybe TRBD1 (6 bases). This CDR3 comprises 14 residues. Germline assignment: CDR1 KGHSH and CDR2 LQKENI. V dropped 6 bases and J dropped 1 base, with 9 bases sitting between them. CDR3 sequence reads: CASSPDRNTGELFF. CDR3 nucleotides: TGTGCCAGCTCCCCGGACAGGAACACCGGGGAGCTGTTTTTT.

This CDR3 reads CSASSVPNEQFF. The DNA of the CDR3 is TGCAGTGCTAGTTCAGTTCCTAATGAGCAGTTCTTC. The chain links TRBV20-1 to TRBJ2-1; D remains unclear. The CDR3 contains 12 residues. The germline V gene has CDR1 DFQATT and CDR2 SNEGSKA (reference sequence). The ends were cut back, 3 bases at V and 7 bases at J, with 10 bases in the middle.

The V and J genes are TRBV10-3 and TRBJ2-6, with 7 bases identical to TRBD2. The germline CDR1 and CDR2 sequences are ENHRY and SYGVKD. Germline trimming cut 4 bases from V and 2 bases from J; bases unmatched to any gene: 5. The CDR3 contains 16 residues. CDR3 sequence: CAISGGGTTGANVLTF. The CDR3 region has the DNA TGTGCCATCAGTGGGGGGGGAACTACTGGGGCCAACGTCCTGACTTTC.

The chain is built from TRBV6-5 and TRBJ1-6; 8 bases align to TRBD1. V dropped 5 bases and J dropped 8; count of bases not matched to a gene: 5. This CDR3 has 14 amino acids. Germline CDR1 reads MNHEY; CDR2 reads SVGAGI. The CDR3 reads CASSPRGHDSPLHF. The CDR3 nucleotides are TGTGCCAGCAGTCCCAGGGGGCATGATTCACCCCTCCACTTT.